The T cell receptor beta chain under discussion was sequenced for a study of tumor-infiltrating lymphocytes in oesophageal squamous cell carcinoma (dated by TCRdb to 2016 to 2017). Remarks on this clonotype: Its target antigen remains unknown. No much larger clone exists at a distance of one base, and base qualities are not known.

Based on the germline V gene, the CDR1 and CDR2 sequences are SGHRS and YFSETQ. Cut back by 0 bases and 5 bases, the V and J ends lie 11 bases apart. From its cysteine to its phenylalanine, the CDR3 spans 15 amino acids. Only the CDR3 portion is preserved as DNA: 45 bases, with reading frame beginning at the first base. The library came from PCR. Sequencing took place on an Illumina HiSeq 2000. The raw public data were reprocessed by TCRdb itself: fastp quality trimming at Q25, MiXCR clonotype calling, in-frame beta chains only. Entries that share a CDR3 protein sequence are merged under the most common genes and DNA. For this sample the table gives about 9,600 distinct CDR3 sequences, of which approximately 59% were detected only once. The leading ten clones occupy roughly a third of the sample.

Sequencing used esophageal tumor tissue. In this chain, TRBV5-1 is recombined with TRBJ2-2; TRBD1 could be the D gene, as 6 bases match. This sequence was found in a male donor with esophageal squamous cell carcinoma. The CDR3 reads as follows: CASSLVAGETGELFF. At the DNA level, the sequence is TGCGCCAGCAGCTTGGTGGCAGGGGAGACCGGGGAGCTGTTTTTT.